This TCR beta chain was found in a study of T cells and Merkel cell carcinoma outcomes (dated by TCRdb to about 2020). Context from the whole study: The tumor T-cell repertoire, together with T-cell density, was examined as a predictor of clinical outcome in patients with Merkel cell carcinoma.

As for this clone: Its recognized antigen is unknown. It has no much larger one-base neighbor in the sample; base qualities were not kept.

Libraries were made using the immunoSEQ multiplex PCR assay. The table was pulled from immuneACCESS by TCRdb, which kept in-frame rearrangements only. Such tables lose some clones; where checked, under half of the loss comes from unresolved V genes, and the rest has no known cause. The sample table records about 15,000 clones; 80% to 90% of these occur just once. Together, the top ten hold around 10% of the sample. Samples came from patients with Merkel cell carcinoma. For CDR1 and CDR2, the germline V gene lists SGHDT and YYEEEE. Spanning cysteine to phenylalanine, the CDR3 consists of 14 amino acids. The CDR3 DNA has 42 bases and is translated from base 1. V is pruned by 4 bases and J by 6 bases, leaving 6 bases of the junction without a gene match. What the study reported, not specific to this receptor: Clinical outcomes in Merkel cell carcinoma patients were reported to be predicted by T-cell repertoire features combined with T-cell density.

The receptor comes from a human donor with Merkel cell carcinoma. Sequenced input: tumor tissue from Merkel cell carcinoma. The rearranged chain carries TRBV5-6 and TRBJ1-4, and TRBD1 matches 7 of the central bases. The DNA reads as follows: TGTGCCAGCAGCCTTTTCAGGGGGGATGAAAAACTGTTTTTT. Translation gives CASSLFRGDEKLFF.